This T cell receptor beta chain was sequenced during a study of vaccination effects on CD4 cells after COVID-19. Germline trimming cut 5 bases from V and 6 bases from J; bases unmatched to any gene: 9. The CDR3 runs 15 residues. The germline gives CDR1 SGHNT, CDR2 YENEEA. Study-wide findings and caveats: Convalescent patients were few in the study, and early post-infection timepoints were absent. Substantial clonal contraction characterized both infection- and vaccine-induced clones late after vaccination.

In the case of this clone: Antigen: not known.

A 10-day culture period preceded the isolation of CD4+ T cells. PCR confirmed that the person was infected with SARS-CoV-2 between March and December 2020. Researchers swapped half the medium for IL-2 medium on both days 3 and 7. Sequencing used immunoSEQ multiplex PCR; TCRdb keeps in-frame clones, though not all of them. The sample yields around 50,000 clones, about 75% seen once. The gene calls are TRBV11-3 and TRBJ2-1; 8 bases fit TRBD2. The source of this sequence is a human donor who had a prior SARS-CoV-2 infection. The input for sequencing was CD4+ T cells from PBMCs cultured without peptide, taken before COVID-19 vaccination. The CDR3, as DNA: TGTGCCAGCAGCCGGCCAGCGGGAGATCGCAATGAGCAGTTCTTC. As protein: CASSRPAGDRNEQFF.